This T cell receptor beta chain derives from a study of shared clonotypes between healthy human individuals. With regard to this clone: Its target is unknown.

Genomic DNA, for the unsorted samples, came from tens of millions of PBMCs. Libraries were prepared by immunoSEQ multiplex PCR; TCRdb keeps only in-frame clonotypes and omits some of them. The sample records 450,000 to 500,000 clones, less than 80% being singletons. General study findings and limits: An effect of sequencing depth on clonotype sharing among donors was expected.

Sequenced input: PBMCs. This receptor was taken from a woman in her thirties or forties in good health. Some clones in this sample may be carry-over from other donors' samples.

CDR3 residues: CASSPDPGGQETQYF. The CDR3 region has the DNA TGTGCCAGCTCACCGGACCCAGGGGGCCAAGAGACCCAGTACTTC. This sequence joins TRBV18 and TRBJ2-5, with 7 nucleotides matching TRBD1. The CDR3 is 15 residues long. V was clipped by 3 bases and J by 1 base; unmatched bases: 5. Germline CDR1 KGHSH, CDR2 LQKENI.